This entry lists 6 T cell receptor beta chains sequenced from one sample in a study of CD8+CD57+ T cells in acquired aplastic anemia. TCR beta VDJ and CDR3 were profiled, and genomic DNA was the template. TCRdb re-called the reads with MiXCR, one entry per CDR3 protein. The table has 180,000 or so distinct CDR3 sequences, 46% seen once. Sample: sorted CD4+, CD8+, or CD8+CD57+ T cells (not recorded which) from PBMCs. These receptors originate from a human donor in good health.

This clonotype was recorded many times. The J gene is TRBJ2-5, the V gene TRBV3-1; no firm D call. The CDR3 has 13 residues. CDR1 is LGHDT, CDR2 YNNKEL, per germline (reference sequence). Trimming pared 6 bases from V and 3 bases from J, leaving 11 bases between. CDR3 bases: TGTGCCAGCAGTCTCCTCGCGGAAGAGACCCAGTACTTC. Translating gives CASSLLAEETQYF.

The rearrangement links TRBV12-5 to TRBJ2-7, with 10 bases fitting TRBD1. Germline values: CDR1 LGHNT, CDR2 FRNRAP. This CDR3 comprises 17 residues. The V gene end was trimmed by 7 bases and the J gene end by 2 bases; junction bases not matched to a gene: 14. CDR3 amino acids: CASVQAGKGTGAYEQYF. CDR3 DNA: TGTGCTAGTGTCCAGGCCGGTAAGGGGACAGGGGCCTACGAGCAGTACTTC.

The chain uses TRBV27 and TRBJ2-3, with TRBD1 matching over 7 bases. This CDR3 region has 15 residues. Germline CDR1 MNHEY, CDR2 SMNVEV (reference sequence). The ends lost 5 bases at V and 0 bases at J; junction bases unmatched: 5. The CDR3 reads CASSPGTVSTDTQYF. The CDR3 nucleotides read TGTGCCAGCAGTCCCGGGACAGTTAGCACAGATACGCAGTATTTT.

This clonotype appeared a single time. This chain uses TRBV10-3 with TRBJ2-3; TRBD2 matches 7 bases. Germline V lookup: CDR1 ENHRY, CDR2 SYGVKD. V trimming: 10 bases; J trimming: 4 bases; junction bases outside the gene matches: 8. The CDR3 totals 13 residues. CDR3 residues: CATLEGRADTQYF. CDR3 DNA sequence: TGTGCCACCCTCGAGGGGAGGGCAGATACGCAGTATTTT.

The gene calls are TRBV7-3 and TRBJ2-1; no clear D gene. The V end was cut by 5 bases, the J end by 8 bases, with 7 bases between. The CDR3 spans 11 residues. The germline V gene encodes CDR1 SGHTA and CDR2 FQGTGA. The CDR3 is CASSTWDEQFF. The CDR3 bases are TGTGCCAGCAGCACCTGGGATGAGCAGTTCTTC.

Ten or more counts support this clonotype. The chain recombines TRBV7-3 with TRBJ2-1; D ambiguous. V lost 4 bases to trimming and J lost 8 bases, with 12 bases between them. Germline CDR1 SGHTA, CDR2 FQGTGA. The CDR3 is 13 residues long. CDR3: CASSSRPRHEQFF. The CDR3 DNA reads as TGTGCCAGCAGCTCGAGACCGCGCCATGAGCAGTTCTTC.